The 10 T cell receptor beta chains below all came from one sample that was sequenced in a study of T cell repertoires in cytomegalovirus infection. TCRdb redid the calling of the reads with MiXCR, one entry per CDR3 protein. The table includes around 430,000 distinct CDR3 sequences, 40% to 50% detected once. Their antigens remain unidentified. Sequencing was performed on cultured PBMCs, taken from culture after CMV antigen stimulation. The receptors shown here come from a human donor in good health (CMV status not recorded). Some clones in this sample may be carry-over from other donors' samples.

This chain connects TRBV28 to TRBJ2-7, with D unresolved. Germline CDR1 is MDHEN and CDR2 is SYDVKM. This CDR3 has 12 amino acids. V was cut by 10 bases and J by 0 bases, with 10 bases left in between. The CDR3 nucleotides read TGTGCCACCTCCGGGCGCTCCTACGAGCAGTACTTC. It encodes CATSGRSYEQYF.

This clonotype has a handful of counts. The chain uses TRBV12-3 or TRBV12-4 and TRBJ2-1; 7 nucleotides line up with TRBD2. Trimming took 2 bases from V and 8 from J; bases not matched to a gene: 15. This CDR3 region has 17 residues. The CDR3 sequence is CASSLRSPGRVGDEQFF. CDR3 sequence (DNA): TGTGCCAGCAGTTTAAGATCCCCGGGGAGGGTCGGGGATGAGCAGTTCTTC.

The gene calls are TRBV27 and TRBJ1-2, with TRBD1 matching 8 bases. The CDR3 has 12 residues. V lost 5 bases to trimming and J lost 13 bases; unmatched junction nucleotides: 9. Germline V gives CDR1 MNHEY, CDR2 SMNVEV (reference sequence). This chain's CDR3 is CASSTLQGALTF. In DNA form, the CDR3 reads TGTGCCAGCAGTACTCTCCAGGGGGCACTCACCTTC.

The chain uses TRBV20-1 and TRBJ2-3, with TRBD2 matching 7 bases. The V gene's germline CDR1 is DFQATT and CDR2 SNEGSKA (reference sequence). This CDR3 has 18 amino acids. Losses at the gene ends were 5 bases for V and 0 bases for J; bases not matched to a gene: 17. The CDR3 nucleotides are TGCAGTGCTCCGAGAGAACGGGGGGTTTGGGCTAGCACAGATACGCAGTATTTT. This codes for CSAPRERGVWASTDTQYF.

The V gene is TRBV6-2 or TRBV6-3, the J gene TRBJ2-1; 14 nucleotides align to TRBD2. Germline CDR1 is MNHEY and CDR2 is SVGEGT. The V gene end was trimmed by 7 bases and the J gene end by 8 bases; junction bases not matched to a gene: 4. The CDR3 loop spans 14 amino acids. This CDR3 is CASKGLAGVYEQFF. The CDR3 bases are TGTGCCAGCAAGGGACTAGCGGGAGTTTATGAGCAGTTCTTC.

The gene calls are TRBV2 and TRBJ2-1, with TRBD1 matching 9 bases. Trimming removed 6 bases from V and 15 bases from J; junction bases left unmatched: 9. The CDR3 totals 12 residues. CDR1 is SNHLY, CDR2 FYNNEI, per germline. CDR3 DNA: TGTGCCAGCAGACTAACTGGGACAGGGCCGTTCTTC. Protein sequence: CASRLTGTGPFF. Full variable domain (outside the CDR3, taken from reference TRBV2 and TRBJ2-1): EPEVTQTPSHQVTQMGQEVILRCVPISNHLYFYWYRQILGQKVEFLVSFYNNEISEKSEIFDDQFSVERPDGSNFTLKIRSTKLEDSAMYFCASRLTGTGPFFGPGTRLTVL.

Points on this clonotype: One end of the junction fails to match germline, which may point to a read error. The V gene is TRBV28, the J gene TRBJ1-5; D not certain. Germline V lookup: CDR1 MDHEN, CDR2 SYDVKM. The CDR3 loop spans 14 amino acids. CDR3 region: CASSSTVSPQPQHF. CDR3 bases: TGTGCCAGTAGTTCGACGGTTTCCCCTCAGCCCCAGCATTTT.

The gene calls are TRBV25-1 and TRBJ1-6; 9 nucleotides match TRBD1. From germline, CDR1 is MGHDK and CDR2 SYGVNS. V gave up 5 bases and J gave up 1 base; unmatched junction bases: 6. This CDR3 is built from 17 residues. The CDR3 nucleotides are TGTGCCAGCAGTCCCGGGACAGGGTGGTCCTATAATTCACCCCTCCACTTT. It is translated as CASSPGTGWSYNSPLHF. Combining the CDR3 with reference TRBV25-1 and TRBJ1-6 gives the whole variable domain EADIYQTPRYLVIGTGKKITLECSQTMGHDKMYWYQQDPGMELHLIHYSYGVNSTEKGDLSSESTVSRIRTEHFPLTLESARPSHTSQYLCASSPGTGWSYNSPLHFGNGTRLTVT.

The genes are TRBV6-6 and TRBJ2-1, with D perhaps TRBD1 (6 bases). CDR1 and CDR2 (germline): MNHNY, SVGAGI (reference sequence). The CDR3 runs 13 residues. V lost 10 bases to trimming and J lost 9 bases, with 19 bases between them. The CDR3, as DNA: TGTGCCACCGCGCAGGGGCGGATGATTGAGCAGTTCTTC. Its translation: CATAQGRMIEQFF.

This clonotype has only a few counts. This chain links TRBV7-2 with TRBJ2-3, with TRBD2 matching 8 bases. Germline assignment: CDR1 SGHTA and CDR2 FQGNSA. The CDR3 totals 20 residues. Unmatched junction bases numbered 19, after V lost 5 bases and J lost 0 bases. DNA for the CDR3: TGTGCCAGCAGCATATCGACTAGCGCCCTTTTCACACTTAGCACAGATACGCAGTATTTT. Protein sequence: CASSISTSALFTLSTDTQYF.